This T cell receptor beta chain was captured by sequencing in a study of shared clonotypes between healthy human individuals. The assay was immunoSEQ multiplex PCR, and TCRdb's table has in-frame clones only and misses some. The top ten clones hold around 1.8% of a sample with hundreds of thousands of clones, 55% to 85% of them seen once. This CDR3 spans 14 amino acids. V was pared by 7 bases and J by 2 bases, with 5 bases of the junction left unmatched. The germline V gene encodes CDR1 SGHRS and CDR2 YFSETQ. The rearrangement links TRBV5-1 to TRBJ1-2; 10 nucleotides match TRBD1. The source material was memory CD4+ T cells sorted from blood. Specified subset: CD45RA-negative fraction. The clonotype originates from a woman between 25 and 40 years old in good health. In DNA, the CDR3 is TGCGCCAGCGCGAGACAGGGGGCGAACTATGGCTACACCTTC. Translated, it gives CASARQGANYGYTF.